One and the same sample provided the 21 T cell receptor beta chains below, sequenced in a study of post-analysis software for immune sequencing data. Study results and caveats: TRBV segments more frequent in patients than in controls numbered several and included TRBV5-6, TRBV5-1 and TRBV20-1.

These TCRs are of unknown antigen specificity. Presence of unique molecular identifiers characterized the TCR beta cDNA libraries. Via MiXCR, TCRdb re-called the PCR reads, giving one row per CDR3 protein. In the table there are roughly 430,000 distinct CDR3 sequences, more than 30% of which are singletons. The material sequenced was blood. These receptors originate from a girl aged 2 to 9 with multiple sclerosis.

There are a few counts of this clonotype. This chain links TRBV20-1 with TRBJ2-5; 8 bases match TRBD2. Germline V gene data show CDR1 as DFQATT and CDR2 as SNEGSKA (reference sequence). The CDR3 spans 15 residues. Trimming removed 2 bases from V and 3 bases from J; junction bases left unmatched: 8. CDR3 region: CSARPTGLDKETQYF. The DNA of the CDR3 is TGCAGTGCTAGACCTACGGGACTAGATAAAGAGACCCAGTACTTC.

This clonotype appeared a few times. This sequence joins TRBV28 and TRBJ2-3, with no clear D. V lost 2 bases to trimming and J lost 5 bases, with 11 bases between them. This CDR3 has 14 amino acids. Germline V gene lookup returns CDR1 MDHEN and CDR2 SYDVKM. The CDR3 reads CASSLGLLGDTQYF. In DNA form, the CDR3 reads TGTGCCAGCAGTTTAGGGCTCCTGGGAGATACGCAGTATTTT.

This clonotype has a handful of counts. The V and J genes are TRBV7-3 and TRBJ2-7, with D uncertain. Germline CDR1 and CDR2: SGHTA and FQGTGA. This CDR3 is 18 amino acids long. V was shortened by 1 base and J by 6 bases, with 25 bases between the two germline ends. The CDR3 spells CASSLIPFFAYPHFEQYF. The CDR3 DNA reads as TGTGCCAGCAGCTTAATACCCTTTTTCGCATATCCACACTTCGAGCAGTACTTC.

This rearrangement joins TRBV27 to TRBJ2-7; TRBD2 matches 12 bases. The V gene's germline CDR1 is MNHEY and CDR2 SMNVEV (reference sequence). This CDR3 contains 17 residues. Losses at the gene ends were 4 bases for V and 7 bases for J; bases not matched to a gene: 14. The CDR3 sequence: CASSSTASGGAPGEQYF. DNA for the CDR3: TGTGCCAGCAGTTCCACAGCTAGCGGGGGGGCCCCGGGGGAGCAGTACTTC.

CDR3 sequence: CSARTDSYEQYF. In DNA, the CDR3 is TGCAGTGCTAGAACAGACTCCTACGAGCAGTACTTC. V usage is TRBV20-1 and J usage is TRBJ2-7; D is ambiguous. This CDR3 contains 12 residues. V was cut by 2 bases and J by 0 bases, with 5 bases left in between. Germline CDR1 is DFQATT and CDR2 is SNEGSKA (reference sequence).

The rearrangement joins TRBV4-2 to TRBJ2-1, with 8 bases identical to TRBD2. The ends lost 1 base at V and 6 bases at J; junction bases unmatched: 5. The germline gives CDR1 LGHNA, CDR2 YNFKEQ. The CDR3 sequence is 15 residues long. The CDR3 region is CASSQAGTRSNEQFF. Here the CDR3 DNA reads TGTGCCAGCAGCCAAGCAGGGACTAGAAGCAATGAGCAGTTCTTC.

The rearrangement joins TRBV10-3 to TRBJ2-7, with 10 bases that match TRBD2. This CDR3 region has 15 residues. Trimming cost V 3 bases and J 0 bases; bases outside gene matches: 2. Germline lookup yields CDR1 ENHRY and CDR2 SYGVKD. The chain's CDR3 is CAISEWTSGSYEQYF. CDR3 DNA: TGTGCCATCAGTGAATGGACTAGCGGCTCCTACGAGCAGTACTTC.

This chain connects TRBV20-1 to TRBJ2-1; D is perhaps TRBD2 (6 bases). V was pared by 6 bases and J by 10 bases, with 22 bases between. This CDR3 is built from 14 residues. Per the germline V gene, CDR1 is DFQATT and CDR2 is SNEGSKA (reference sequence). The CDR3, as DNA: TGCAGTGCCTTGGGACGAAGGCGGGGATGGGAGCAGTTCTTC. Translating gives CSALGRRRGWEQFF.

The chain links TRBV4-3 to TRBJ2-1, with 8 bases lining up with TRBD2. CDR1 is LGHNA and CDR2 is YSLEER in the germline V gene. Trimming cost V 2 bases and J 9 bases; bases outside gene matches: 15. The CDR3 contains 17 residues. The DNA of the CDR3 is TGCGCCAGCAGCCAATCTGGTTTTGTAGCGGGACTAGGTGAGCAGTTCTTC. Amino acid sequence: CASSQSGFVAGLGEQFF.

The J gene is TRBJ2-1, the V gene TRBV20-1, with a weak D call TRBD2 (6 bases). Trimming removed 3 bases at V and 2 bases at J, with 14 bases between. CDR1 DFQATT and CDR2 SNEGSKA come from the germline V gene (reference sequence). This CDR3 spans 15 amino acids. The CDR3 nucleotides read TGCAGTGCTAGTTCGTCGCGGGGACCCTACAATGAGCAGTTCTTC. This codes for CSASSSRGPYNEQFF.

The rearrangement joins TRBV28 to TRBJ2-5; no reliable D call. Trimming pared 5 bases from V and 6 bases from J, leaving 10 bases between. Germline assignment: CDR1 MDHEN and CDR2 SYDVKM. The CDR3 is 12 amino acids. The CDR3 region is CASSALAKTQYF. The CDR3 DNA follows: TGTGCCAGCAGTGCCCTCGCGAAGACCCAGTACTTC.

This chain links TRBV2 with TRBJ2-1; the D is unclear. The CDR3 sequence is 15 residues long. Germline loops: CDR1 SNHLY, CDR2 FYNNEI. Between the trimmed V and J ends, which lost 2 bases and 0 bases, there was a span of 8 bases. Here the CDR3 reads CASSEMVSSYNEQFF. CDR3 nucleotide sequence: TGTGCCAGCAGTGAAATGGTGAGCTCCTACAATGAGCAGTTCTTC.

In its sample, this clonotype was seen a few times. The CDR3 is CASSLADTLTYEQYF. CDR3 DNA: TGCGCCAGCAGCTTGGCAGACACTCTAACCTACGAGCAGTACTTC. The rearrangement uses TRBV5-1 and TRBJ2-7; no firm D call. The length of the CDR3 is 15 residues. V was shortened by 0 bases and J by 2 bases, with 12 bases between the two germline ends. Germline V gene lookup returns CDR1 SGHRS and CDR2 YFSETQ.

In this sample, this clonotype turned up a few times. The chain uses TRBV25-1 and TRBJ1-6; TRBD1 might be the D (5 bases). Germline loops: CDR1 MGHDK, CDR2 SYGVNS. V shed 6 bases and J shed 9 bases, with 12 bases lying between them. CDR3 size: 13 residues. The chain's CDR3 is CASSRGGASPLHF. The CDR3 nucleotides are TGTGCCAGCAGCCGGGGAGGGGCTTCACCCCTCCACTTT.

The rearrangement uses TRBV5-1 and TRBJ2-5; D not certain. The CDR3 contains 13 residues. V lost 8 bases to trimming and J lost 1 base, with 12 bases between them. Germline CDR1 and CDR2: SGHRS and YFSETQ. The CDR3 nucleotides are TGCGCCAGTCGTTTACATATCCAAGAGACCCAGTACTTC. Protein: CASRLHIQETQYF.

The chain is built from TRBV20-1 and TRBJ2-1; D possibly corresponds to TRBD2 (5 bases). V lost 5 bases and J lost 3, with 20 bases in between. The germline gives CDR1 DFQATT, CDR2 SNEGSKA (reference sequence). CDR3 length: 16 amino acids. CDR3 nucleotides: TGCAGTGCTTATGAATCTAGCCAAGTCGTCTACAATGAGCAGTTCTTC. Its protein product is CSAYESSQVVYNEQFF.

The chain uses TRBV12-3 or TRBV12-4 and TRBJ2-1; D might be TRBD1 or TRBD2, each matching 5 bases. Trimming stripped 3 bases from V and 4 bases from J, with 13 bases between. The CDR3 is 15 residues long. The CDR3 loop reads CASSLREGLYNEQFF. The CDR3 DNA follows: TGTGCCAGCAGTTTGAGAGAGGGGCTATACAATGAGCAGTTCTTC.

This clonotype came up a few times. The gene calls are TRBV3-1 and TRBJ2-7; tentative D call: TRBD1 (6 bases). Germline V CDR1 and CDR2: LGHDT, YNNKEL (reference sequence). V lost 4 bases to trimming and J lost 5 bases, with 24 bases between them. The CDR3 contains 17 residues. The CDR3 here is CASSLTMTQGLGDEQYF. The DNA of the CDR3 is TGTGCCAGCAGCCTAACTATGACACAGGGTTTAGGAGACGAGCAGTACTTC.

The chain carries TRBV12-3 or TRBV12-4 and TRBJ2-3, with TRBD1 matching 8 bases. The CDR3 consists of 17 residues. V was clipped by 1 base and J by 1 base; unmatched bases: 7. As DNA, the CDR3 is TGTGCCAGCAGTTTAGAAGAGCGACAGGGGCGCACAGATACGCAGTATTTT. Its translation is CASSLEERQGRTDTQYF.

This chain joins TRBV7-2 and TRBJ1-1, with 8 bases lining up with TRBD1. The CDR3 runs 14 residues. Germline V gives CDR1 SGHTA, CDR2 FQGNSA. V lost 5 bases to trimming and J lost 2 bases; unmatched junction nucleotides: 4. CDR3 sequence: CASSQDRDNTEAFF. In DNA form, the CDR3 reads TGTGCCAGCAGCCAGGACAGGGATAACACTGAAGCTTTCTTT. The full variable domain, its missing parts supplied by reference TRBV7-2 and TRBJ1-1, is GAGVSQSPSNKVTEKGKDVELRCDPISGHTALYWYRQSLGQGLEFLIYFQGNSAPDKSGLPSDRFSAERTGGSVSTLTIQRTQQEDSAVYLCASSQDRDNTEAFFGQGTRLTVV.

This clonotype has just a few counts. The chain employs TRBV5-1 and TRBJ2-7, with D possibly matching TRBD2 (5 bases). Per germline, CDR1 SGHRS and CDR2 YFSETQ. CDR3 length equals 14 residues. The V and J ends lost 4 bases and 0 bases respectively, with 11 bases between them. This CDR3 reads CASSAGKSSYEQYF. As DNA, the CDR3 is TGCGCCAGCAGCGCCGGGAAGAGCTCCTACGAGCAGTACTTC. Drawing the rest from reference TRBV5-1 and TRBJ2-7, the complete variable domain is KAGVTQTPRYLIKTRGQQVTLSCSPISGHRSVSWYQQTPGQGLQFLFEYFSETQRNKGNFPGRFSGRQFSNSRSEMNVSTLELGDSALYLCASSAGKSSYEQYFGPGTRLTVT.